One and the same sample provided the 4 T cell receptor beta chains below, sequenced in a study of cytomegalovirus exposure and HLA in healthy donors. This PCR relied on a set of 60 Vbeta primers and 13 Jbeta primers. Repertoires were generated with immunoSEQ multiplex PCR, while TCRdb's copy carries only in-frame clones and drops some. This sample's table reports about 170,000 clones. The sequencing input was PBMCs. Every receptor here comes from a woman between 55 and 75 years old in good health and CMV-seronegative.

V gene TRBV6-5 combines with J gene TRBJ2-5, with TRBD1 matching 7 bases. The CDR3 loop spans 14 amino acids. V dropped 2 bases and J dropped 3; count of bases not matched to a gene: 3. The germline V gene encodes CDR1 MNHEY and CDR2 SVGAGI. The CDR3 is CASSYGQAEETQYF. The CDR3, as DNA: TGTGCCAGCAGTTACGGACAGGCCGAAGAGACCCAGTACTTC.

The chain employs TRBV7-2 and TRBJ2-3, with 14 bases lining up with TRBD2. Germline V gene data show CDR1 as SGHTA and CDR2 as FQGNSA. The CDR3 covers 16 residues. V was clipped by 5 bases and J by 9 bases; unmatched bases: 10. CDR3 in amino acids: CASSPPGLAGVGTQYF. The CDR3 DNA reads as TGTGCCAGCAGCCCTCCGGGACTAGCGGGAGTAGGAACGCAGTATTTT.

V usage is TRBV27 and J usage is TRBJ2-1; 11 positions match TRBD2. Trimming at V came to 5 bases and at J to 6 bases, leaving 6 bases not matched to a gene. The CDR3 loop spans 15 amino acids. Per the germline V gene, CDR1 is MNHEY and CDR2 is SMNVEV (reference sequence). The CDR3: CASSHTSGGINEQFF. The CDR3 DNA reads TGTGCCAGCAGTCATACTAGCGGGGGTATCAATGAGCAGTTCTTC.

V usage is TRBV6-5 and J usage is TRBJ2-1; D might be TRBD2 (5 bases). The CDR3 runs 15 residues. Germline CDR1 is MNHEY and CDR2 is SVGAGI. V lost 2 bases and J 0 bases, leaving 8 bases between the germline ends. The CDR3 DNA reads TGTGCCAGCAGTTACAAGCGGATCTCCTACAATGAGCAGTTCTTC. It translates to CASSYKRISYNEQFF.